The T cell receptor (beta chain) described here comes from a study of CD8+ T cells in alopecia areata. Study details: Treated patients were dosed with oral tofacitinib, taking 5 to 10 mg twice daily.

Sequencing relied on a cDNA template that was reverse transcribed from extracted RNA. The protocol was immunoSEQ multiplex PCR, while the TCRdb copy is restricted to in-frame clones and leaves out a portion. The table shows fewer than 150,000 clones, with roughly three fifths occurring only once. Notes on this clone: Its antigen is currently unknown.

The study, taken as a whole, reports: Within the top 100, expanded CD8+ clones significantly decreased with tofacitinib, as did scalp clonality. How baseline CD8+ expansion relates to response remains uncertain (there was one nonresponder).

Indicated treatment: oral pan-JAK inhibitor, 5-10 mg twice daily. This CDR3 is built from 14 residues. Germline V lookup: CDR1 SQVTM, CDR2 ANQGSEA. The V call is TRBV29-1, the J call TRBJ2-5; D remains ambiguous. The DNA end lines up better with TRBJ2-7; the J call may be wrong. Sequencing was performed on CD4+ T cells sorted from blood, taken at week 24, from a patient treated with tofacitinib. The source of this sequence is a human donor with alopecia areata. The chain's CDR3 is CSAQASIDPGEQYF. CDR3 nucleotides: TGCAGCGCTCAGGCCTCGATTGACCCTGGCGAGCAGTACTTC.